A single sample gave rise to the 30 T cell receptor beta chains below, sequenced in a study of blood T cells in healthy people across ages. A sample-barcoded 5' primer and a J-beta primer mix were used in a second PCR of about 7 to 12 cycles. One entry per CDR3 protein results from TCRdb running MiXCR on the 5' RACE reads. The sample shows approximately 850,000 distinct CDR3 sequences, about 42% of them seen only once. The sample was blood. The receptor source for this set is a man aged 60 to 75 in good health.

This clonotype was observed a few times. This chain links TRBV4-3 with TRBJ1-6, with a tentative D call TRBD1 (6 bases). Trimming removed 0 bases from V and 6 bases from J, with 12 bases in between. CDR3 length: 16 residues. Germline V lookup: CDR1 LGHNA, CDR2 YSLEER. CDR3 protein: CASSQDPDSRNSPLHF. The CDR3 coding sequence is TGCGCCAGCAGCCAAGATCCGGACAGCCGTAATTCACCCCTCCACTTT.

This sequence joins TRBV7-9 and TRBJ1-2; 7 bases are shared with TRBD1. The CDR3 consists of 15 residues. The ends lost 5 bases at V and 4 bases at J; junction bases unmatched: 10. Per the germline V gene, CDR1 is SEHNR and CDR2 is FQNEAQ (reference sequence). The CDR3 protein is CASSGTGEHRYGYTF. CDR3 in DNA: TGTGCCAGCAGCGGAACAGGGGAACATCGCTATGGCTACACCTTC.

The chain carries TRBV20-1 and TRBJ2-3; 10 nucleotides agree with TRBD2. J was trimmed by 4 bases and V by 0 bases; bases with no gene match: 7. The length of the CDR3 is 16 residues. CDR1 is DFQATT and CDR2 is SNEGSKA in the germline V gene (reference sequence). For the CDR3, the DNA is TGCAGTGCTAGAGATCGAAGCGGGGGGGCCCCAGATACGCAGTATTTT. This gives the protein CSARDRSGGAPDTQYF.

This chain's CDR3 is CASSLGVAGSHYGYTF. The CDR3 DNA reads as TGTGCCAGCAGCTTAGGTGTGGCAGGCTCCCACTATGGCTACACCTTC. V gene TRBV11-2 combines with J gene TRBJ1-2; D unclear. In germline, CDR1 is SGHAT, CDR2 FQNNGV. CDR3 size: 16 residues. Between the trimmed V and J ends, which lost 1 base and 3 bases, there was a span of 15 bases. Full variable domain (remainder filled in from reference TRBV11-2 and TRBJ1-2): EAGVAQSPRYKIIEKRQSVAFWCNPISGHATLYWYQQILGQGPKLLIQFQNNGVVDDSQLPKDRFSAERLKGVDSTLKIQPAKLEDSAVYLCASSLGVAGSHYGYTFGSGTRLTVV.

This clonotype was observed a handful of times. The chain combines TRBV12-3 or TRBV12-4 with TRBJ1-2; D ambiguous. The CDR3 has 14 residues. V shed 3 bases and J shed 7 bases, with 15 bases lying between them. The CDR3 nucleotides are TGTGCCAGCAGTTTTAGCGTGTTTACTACTGGCTACACCTTC. It encodes CASSFSVFTTGYTF.

The CDR3 sequence is CASSFWQGDAPRVYEQFF. The CDR3 coding sequence is TGTGCCAGCAGTTTCTGGCAGGGGGACGCGCCAAGGGTATATGAGCAGTTCTTC. The chain employs TRBV12-3 or TRBV12-4 and TRBJ2-1, with 7 positions matching TRBD1. This CDR3 is built from 18 residues. V gave up 3 bases and J gave up 8 bases; unmatched junction bases: 19.

The chain joins TRBV12-3 or TRBV12-4 to TRBJ1-2; TRBD1 matches 10 bases. The CDR3 has 17 residues. V gave up 5 bases and J gave up 3 bases; unmatched junction bases: 12. The CDR3 sequence: CASSRIRTGGSDYGYTF. The CDR3, as DNA: TGTGCCAGCAGTCGGATACGGACAGGGGGTTCGGACTATGGCTACACCTTC.

This clonotype was picked up many times. V usage is TRBV12-3 or TRBV12-4 and J usage is TRBJ1-2; D is unresolved. With 7 bases removed from V and 5 bases from J, the gap between germline ends came to 14 bases. This CDR3 is built from 13 residues. The CDR3 bases are TGTGCCAGCACGGACGGGCCTCGGTATGGCTACACCTTC. Translated, it gives CASTDGPRYGYTF.

The rearrangement joins TRBV7-2 to TRBJ2-5, with 11 bases identical to TRBD2. The germline V gene has CDR1 SGHTA and CDR2 FQGNSA. After removal of 1 base from V and 2 bases from J, the junction contained 3 bases not matched to a gene. The CDR3 runs 16 residues. CDR3 DNA sequence: TGTGCCAGCAGCTTAGAACTAGCGGGGGTACAAGAGACCCAGTACTTC. Its protein is CASSLELAGVQETQYF.

Comments on this clonotype: This may arise from a read error, as a much more abundant clone is one base away. The rearrangement joins TRBV4-3 to TRBJ2-5, with D perhaps matching TRBD1 (5 bases). This CDR3 has 15 amino acids. Germline V gene lookup returns CDR1 LGHNA and CDR2 YSLEER. CDR3 in amino acids: CVSSQGVGIEETQYF. CDR3 nucleotides: TGCGTCAGCAGCCAAGGGGTAGGGATCGAAGAGACCCAGTACTTC.

The J gene is TRBJ2-3, the V gene TRBV7-9, with 7 bases lining up with TRBD1. CDR1 and CDR2 from the germline V gene are SEHNR and FQNEAQ (reference sequence). This CDR3 has 15 amino acids. V shed 6 bases and J 4 bases; nucleotides not matched to a gene: 10. CDR3 loop: CASSFRTGLSDTQYF. CDR3 nucleotide sequence: TGTGCCAGCAGTTTCAGGACAGGCCTTTCAGATACGCAGTATTTT. Filled out from reference TRBV7-9 and TRBJ2-3, the complete variable domain reads DTGVSQNPRHKITKRGQNVTFRCDPISEHNRLYWYRQTLGQGPEFLTYFQNEAQLEKSRLLSDRFSAERPKGSFSTLEIQRTEQGDSAMYLCASSFRTGLSDTQYFGPGTRLTVL.

This clonotype was seen a single time. The CDR3 spells CASSYSGLPDTQYF. The CDR3 coding sequence is TGTGCCAGCAGTTACTCGGGCCTTCCGGATACGCAGTATTTT. The genes are TRBV6-5 and TRBJ2-3; D is unresolved. The CDR3 extends over 14 amino acids. V was cut by 0 bases and J by 6 bases, with 10 bases left in between. Germline CDR1 reads MNHEY; CDR2 reads SVGAGI.

The chain recombines TRBV20-1 with TRBJ2-3, with 8 nucleotides matching TRBD1. The ends lost 0 bases at V and 2 bases at J; junction bases unmatched: 10. The germline V gene has CDR1 DFQATT and CDR2 SNEGSKA (reference sequence). This CDR3 region has 17 residues. The CDR3 nucleotides are TGCAGTGCTAGAGATCTCCGGGACAGGCCCCTCACAGATACGCAGTATTTT. This codes for CSARDLRDRPLTDTQYF.

The J gene is TRBJ2-7, the V gene TRBV6-2 or TRBV6-3; D remains unclear. The V and J ends lost 6 bases and 3 bases respectively, with 15 bases between them. This CDR3 has 14 amino acids. Germline V CDR1 and CDR2: MNHEY, SVGEGT. The CDR3 DNA reads TGTGCCAGCAGAATCGGGTATGGGAACTACGAGCAGTACTTC. It yields the protein CASRIGYGNYEQYF.

This clonotype appeared a few times. The gene calls are TRBV7-2 and TRBJ2-1, with TRBD2 matching over 8 bases. The CDR3 spans 15 residues. The V gene end was trimmed by 1 base and the J gene end by 6 bases; junction bases not matched to a gene: 5. Per the germline V gene, CDR1 is SGHTA and CDR2 is FQGNSA. The CDR3 DNA is TGTGCCAGCAGCTTAGGAGGCGGGGGGATCAATGAGCAGTTCTTC. This sequence encodes CASSLGGGGINEQFF.

The chain has TRBV6-1 and TRBJ2-7; the match to TRBD1 covers 7 bases. The germline V gene encodes CDR1 MNHNS and CDR2 SASEGT. This CDR3 spans 14 amino acids. CDR3 bases: TGTGCGTGCACAACAGGGGCCTCTACCTACGAGCAGTACTTC. Its translation is CACTTGASTYEQYF.

The chain is built from TRBV10-3 and TRBJ1-1, with TRBD1 identical over 7 bases. V dropped 3 bases and J dropped 6; count of bases not matched to a gene: 7. CDR3 size: 14 residues. The germline gives CDR1 ENHRY, CDR2 SYGVKD. The CDR3 sequence is CAISEDDRVPEAFF. The CDR3 region has the DNA TGTGCCATCAGTGAAGACGACAGGGTCCCTGAAGCTTTCTTT.

The rearrangement joins TRBV10-3 to TRBJ2-1; a weak D match, TRBD1 (6 bases). V lost 8 bases to trimming and J lost 3 bases, with 11 bases between them. Germline V gives CDR1 ENHRY, CDR2 SYGVKD. This CDR3 is 13 amino acids long. The CDR3 DNA is TGTGCCATCGGGAAGACAGGCTACAATGAGCAGTTCTTC. This sequence encodes CAIGKTGYNEQFF.

The gene calls are TRBV18 and TRBJ2-5; 9 bases agree with TRBD1. V gave up 5 bases and J gave up 2 bases; unmatched junction bases: 6. The CDR3 has 15 amino acids. Germline CDR1 KGHSH, CDR2 LQKENI. The CDR3 reads CASSGTTGGQETQYF. CDR3 sequence (DNA): TGTGCCAGCTCAGGGACGACAGGGGGACAAGAGACCCAGTACTTC.

The rearrangement uses TRBV20-1 and TRBJ2-7, with a weak D call TRBD2 (6 bases). The CDR3 sequence is 13 residues long. Germline V gene sequence: CDR1 DFQATT, CDR2 SNEGSKA (reference sequence). V lost 6 bases and J lost 5, with 17 bases in between. DNA for the CDR3: TGCAGTGCGCACGTCCCCGGGGGTAACGAGCAGTACTTC. As protein: CSAHVPGGNEQYF.

This clonotype was seen only a few times. The chain couples TRBV3-1 to TRBJ2-1, with 13 positions matching TRBD2. With V trimmed by 6 bases and J by 7 bases, 6 bases remained unmatched. Germline lookup yields CDR1 LGHDT and CDR2 YNNKEL (reference sequence). There are 15 residues in the CDR3. The CDR3, as DNA: TGTGCCAGCAGGAAAGGACTAGCGGGGGAAAATGAGCAGTTCTTC. Translating it yields CASRKGLAGENEQFF.

This clonotype was counted between two and nine times. The chain is built from TRBV6-2 or TRBV6-3 and TRBJ1-6; TRBD1 matches at 8 bases. Germline V gene lookup returns CDR1 MNHEY and CDR2 SVGEGT. This CDR3 is 15 amino acids long. The V segment lost 2 bases and the J segment 11 bases; nucleotides outside the gene matches: 8. This CDR3 is CASSYRDRKNPPLHF. DNA for the CDR3: TGTGCCAGCAGTTACCGGGACAGGAAAAATCCACCCCTCCACTTT.

This CDR3 is CASSLAQAPKTQYF. Written as DNA, the CDR3 is TGTGCCAGCAGCTTAGCGCAGGCACCGAAGACCCAGTACTTC. The genes are TRBV7-9 and TRBJ2-5, with no clear D. From germline, CDR1 is SEHNR and CDR2 FQNEAQ (reference sequence). The length of the CDR3 is 14 residues. Trimming took off 0 bases at V and 6 bases at J, with 11 bases between the two ends.

This clonotype was seen only a few times. The chain has TRBV19 and TRBJ2-7, with TRBD1 identical over 9 bases. Germline lookup yields CDR1 LNHDA and CDR2 SQIVND (reference sequence). The CDR3 is 17 residues long. The trim removed 5 bases at V and 6 bases at J, leaving 17 bases unmatched. The CDR3 is CASSSNRDRELYSEQYF. CDR3 in DNA: TGTGCCAGTAGTTCGAACCGGGACAGGGAATTGTACAGCGAGCAGTACTTC.

The V gene is TRBV5-1, the J gene TRBJ2-2; the D is unclear. V was clipped by 1 base and J by 9 bases, with 4 bases between them. CDR3 length equals 11 residues. The germline gives CDR1 SGHRS, CDR2 YFSETQ. The CDR3, as DNA: TGCGCCAGCAGCTTGTTGAGGGAGCTGTTTTTT. Translating it yields CASSLLRELFF.

The V gene is TRBV3-1, the J gene TRBJ2-1, with 7 bases lining up with TRBD2. Germline V CDR1 and CDR2: LGHDT, YNNKEL (reference sequence). The CDR3 length is 13 residues. V lost 1 base and J lost 10; bases outside the gene matches: 4. CDR3 DNA sequence: TGTGCCAGCAGCCAAGTTCGGCGGGGGGAGCAGTTCTTC. It yields the protein CASSQVRRGEQFF.

This clonotype showed up just a few times. This rearrangement joins TRBV6-2 or TRBV6-3 to TRBJ2-2; TRBD2 is a possible D gene (7 bases). V lost 0 bases and J 5 bases, leaving 16 bases between the germline ends. Germline-derived CDR1 and CDR2 are MNHEY and SVGEGT. This CDR3 has 17 residues. For the CDR3, the DNA is TGTGCCAGCAGTTACTCGATGGGGGGGGCCCGAACCGGGGAGCTGTTTTTT. Translated, it gives CASSYSMGGARTGELFF.

This clonotype was seen only a few times. The chain uses TRBV3-1 and TRBJ2-1; no reliable D call. CDR1 LGHDT and CDR2 YNNKEL come from the germline V gene (reference sequence). V shed 1 base and J shed 0 bases, with 4 bases lying between them. CDR3 length: 14 residues. The CDR3 DNA reads TGTGCCAGCAGCCAAGGGGGCTCCTACAATGAGCAGTTCTTC. Amino acid sequence: CASSQGGSYNEQFF.

This clonotype was found a few times. This chain uses TRBV4-3 with TRBJ2-1; D may correspond to TRBD1 or TRBD2 (5 bases each). V lost 1 base to trimming and J lost 0 bases, with 10 bases between them. This CDR3 is 16 amino acids long. CDR1 and CDR2 from the germline V gene are LGHNA and YSLEER. The CDR3: CASSQVRGPSYNEQFF. The CDR3 nucleotides read TGCGCCAGCAGCCAAGTACGGGGCCCCTCCTACAATGAGCAGTTCTTC.

This chain uses TRBV11-3 with TRBJ2-1; D may be TRBD1 or TRBD2 (5 bases each). Germline lookup yields CDR1 SGHNT and CDR2 YENEEA. CDR3 length: 13 residues. V dropped 7 bases and J dropped 5 bases, with 12 bases sitting between them. CDR3 residues: CASNPVGDNEQFF. The CDR3 coding sequence is TGTGCCAGCAACCCTGTGGGGGACAATGAGCAGTTCTTC.